The source of this T cell receptor (beta chain) is a study of blood T cell repertoires in COVID-19. This CDR3 comprises 14 residues. Germline CDR1 and CDR2: KGHSH and LQKENI. Deletions cut 6 bases from V and 6 bases from J, with 18 bases between. Participants, about 18 to 100 years old, spanned 25 or so US areas. Exposed enrollees encountered a COVID-19 case at some point within 2 weeks before study entry. Sequenced by immunoSEQ multiplex PCR; TCRdb stores in-frame clones only, minus some. The profile shows 130,000 to 150,000 clones, approximately 90% of them singletons. J is TRBJ2-7 and V is TRBV18, with D possibly TRBD1 on 7 matching bases. This TCR came from a woman between 40 and 50 years old who had been exposed to COVID-19. The specimen sequenced was PBMCs or T cells enriched from blood (not recorded which). The DNA of the CDR3 is TGTGCCAGCTCGACATCAGGGGGGACTGGCGAGCAGTACTTC. Amino acid sequence: CASSTSGGTGEQYF. Together with reference TRBV18 and TRBJ2-7, the CDR3 gives the full variable domain: NAGVMQNPRHLVRRRGQEARLRCSPMKGHSHVYWYRQLPEEGLKFMVYLQKENIIDESGMPKERFSAEFPKEGPSILRIQQVVRGDSAAYFCASSTSGGTGEQYFGPGTRLTVT.